The sequence of this TCR beta chain was determined in a study of T cell repertoires in aging, cancer and after chemotherapy. This clonotype is classed as medium-sized. A mixed TRB-A/B primer pool amplified rearranged TRB by multiplex touch-down PCR. TCRdb re-called the multiplex PCR reads through MiXCR, storing one row per CDR3 protein. The data hold roughly 530 distinct CDR3 sequences, with 15% to 20% observed a single time. TCR beta rearrangements were amplified from peripheral blood genomic DNA. The sequenced material came from blood. This clonotype was sampled from a human donor with a blood cancer. The donor label of this sample is uncertain.

DNA for the CDR3: TGTGCCAGCAGTTTTAGCGGGGGGGCCGGGGAGCTGTTTTTT. Its translation: CASSFSGGAGELFF. The J gene is TRBJ2-2, the V gene TRBV12-3 or TRBV12-4; 11 positions match TRBD2. V lost 3 bases, J lost 6 bases, and 0 bases stayed unmatched. The CDR3 runs 14 residues.